A single sample gave rise to the 5 T cell receptor beta chains below, sequenced in a study of T cells after yellow fever vaccination (dated by TCRdb to about 2019). The library was made by 5' RACE. The sequencing machine was an Illumina HiSeq 2500. Through fastp at Q25 and MiXCR, TCRdb rebuilt clones from the public reads, retaining in-frame beta chains. Here each entry gathers all rows of one CDR3 protein and keeps the most common genes and DNA. The sample profile shows fewer than 450,000 distinct CDR3 sequences; roughly 7.5% of them were found once. In total, the top ten clones hold under 20% of the sample. The treatment or condition label, as the study defines it: live attenuated yellow fever vaccine strain. Sequencing used PBMCs, obtained roughly 45 days after the first yellow fever vaccination. The receptors come from a man aged 18 to 30 who received the YFV17D yellow fever vaccine.

This clonotype turned up a few times. V usage is TRBV10-3 and J usage is TRBJ2-7; D remains unclear. Germline V gives CDR1 ENHRY, CDR2 SYGVKD. CDR3 size: 11 residues. Trimming took 8 bases from V and 4 from J, leaving 9 bases between them. The DNA for the CDR3 is TGTGCCATCGGATCGGAATACGAGCAGTACGTC. Protein: CAIGSEYEQYV.

This clonotype appeared a few times. V gene TRBV5-1 combines with J gene TRBJ2-1; 8 positions match TRBD1. V dropped 3 bases and J dropped 3; count of bases not matched to a gene: 2. Per germline, CDR1 SGHRS and CDR2 YFSETQ. The CDR3 extends over 14 amino acids. CDR3 coding DNA: TGCGCCAGCAGCTCTGGACAGGGCTACAATGAGCAGTTCTTC. Translation: CASSSGQGYNEQFF.

This clonotype was seen more than once but under ten times. The genes are TRBV5-1 and TRBJ1-4; 8 positions match TRBD1. V lost 4 bases to trimming and J lost 7 bases; unmatched junction nucleotides: 12. The CDR3 is made up of 16 amino acids. Germline V gene sequence: CDR1 SGHRS, CDR2 YFSETQ. CDR3 residues: CASSTGQGRMIEKLFF. DNA for the CDR3: TGCGCCAGCAGCACCGGACAGGGTAGGATGATTGAAAAACTGTTTTTT. Filled out from reference TRBV5-1 and TRBJ1-4, the complete variable domain reads KAGVTQTPRYLIKTRGQQVTLSCSPISGHRSVSWYQQTPGQGLQFLFEYFSETQRNKGNFPGRFSGRQFSNSRSEMNVSTLELGDSALYLCASSTGQGRMIEKLFFGSGTQLSVL.

This chain's CDR3 is CASSIGRREQYF. In DNA, the CDR3 is TGTGCCAGTAGTATTGGAAGGAGAGAGCAGTACTTC. This chain connects TRBV19 to TRBJ2-7; D unresolved. CDR3 length: 12 amino acids. From germline, CDR1 is LNHDA and CDR2 SQIVND (reference sequence). V lost 3 bases and J 7 bases, leaving 10 bases between the germline ends.

In its sample, this clonotype was seen many times. The chain is built from TRBV5-4 and TRBJ1-1; 7 bases map to TRBD1. J gave up 0 bases and V 0 bases, and 2 bases lay outside the gene matches. Germline V gene lookup returns CDR1 SGHNT and CDR2 YYREEE (reference sequence). CDR3 length: 15 amino acids. The CDR3 sequence: CASSLGQGLNTEAFF. The CDR3 nucleotides read TGTGCCAGCAGCTTGGGACAGGGCCTGAACACTGAAGCTTTCTTT. Drawing the rest from reference TRBV5-4 and TRBJ1-1, the complete variable domain is ETGVTQSPTHLIKTRGQQVTLRCSSQSGHNTVSWYQQALGQGPQFIFQYYREEENGRGNFPPRFSGLQFPNYSSELNVNALELDDSALYLCASSLGQGLNTEAFFGQGTRLTVV.